The 22 T cell receptor beta chains below all came from one sample that was sequenced in a study of long-term antiretroviral therapy in people with HIV (dated by TCRdb to between 2021 and 2024). The immunoSEQ hsTCRB v3.0 assay was used at survey level resolution for TRB variable region sequencing. The clones in this table, taken by TCRdb from immuneACCESS, are in-frame only. Not every clone is retained; where verified, under half of the shortfall comes from an unresolved V gene, and the cause of the rest is unknown. This sample holds about 12,000 clones; roughly nine tenths were observed only once. In total, the top ten clones hold around a fifth of the sample. Sequenced here: unsorted PBMCs, sampled 2.1 years after starting antiretroviral therapy. All receptors derive from a woman aged 40 to 49 with HIV.

With respect to this clone: The junction differs from germline at one of its ends, possibly a read error. V gene TRBV10-3 combines with J gene TRBJ2-1, with 15 bases aligning to TRBD2. Per germline, CDR1 ENHRY and CDR2 SYGVKD. This CDR3 is built from 19 residues. The CDR3 sequence is CAISESAGLAGGSSNEQFF. The CDR3 region has the DNA TGTGCCATCAGTGAGTCTGCAGGACTAGCGGGGGGGTCCTCCAATGAGCAGTTCTTC.

The chain combines TRBV7-2 with TRBJ1-1, with D tentatively TRBD1 (5 bases). Trimming pared 4 bases from V and 6 bases from J, leaving 18 bases between. The CDR3 is made up of 15 amino acids. The germline gives CDR1 SGHTA, CDR2 FQGNSA. CDR3 region: CASSSSHGTLAEAFF. The CDR3 DNA reads TGTGCCAGCAGCTCATCTCACGGGACGCTGGCTGAAGCTTTCTTT.

The chain is built from TRBV4-3 and TRBJ2-7; no clear D. Trimming took 1 base from V and 5 from J, leaving 18 bases between them. Germline CDR1 reads LGHNA; CDR2 reads YSLEER. This CDR3 region has 16 residues. The CDR3 loop reads CASSQAWPSRLDEQYF. DNA of the CDR3: TGCGCCAGCAGCCAAGCTTGGCCTTCCCGGCTCGACGAGCAGTACTTC.

This CDR3 reads CAWSPVAHEQFF. CDR3 nucleotide sequence: TGTGCCTGGAGCCCGGTAGCACATGAGCAGTTCTTC. This chain uses TRBV30 with TRBJ2-1; D is unresolved. The CDR3 extends over 12 amino acids. In germline, CDR1 is GTSNPN, CDR2 SVGIG (reference sequence). V was clipped by 3 bases and J by 8 bases, with 11 bases between them.

The chain couples TRBV7-9 to TRBJ2-7, with D possibly matching TRBD2 (6 bases). This CDR3 region has 14 residues. The germline V and J ends were trimmed by 5 bases and 6 bases, with 17 bases remaining between them. Germline-derived CDR1 and CDR2 are SEHNR and FQNEAQ (reference sequence). The CDR3 protein is CASSPVRGRSEQYF. The CDR3 DNA reads as TGTGCCAGCAGCCCAGTTCGGGGGAGGTCCGAGCAGTACTTC.

The V call is TRBV9, the J call TRBJ1-1; D may be TRBD1 (5 bases). V lost 1 base to trimming and J lost 5 bases, with 12 bases between them. Germline CDR1 reads SGDLS; CDR2 reads YYNGEE. This CDR3 has 14 residues. CDR3 in amino acids: CASSVTGRGTEAFF. The CDR3, as DNA: TGTGCCAGCAGCGTAACAGGAAGAGGAACTGAAGCTTTCTTT.

The rearrangement joins TRBV10-3 to TRBJ1-1, with TRBD1 matching 10 bases. Germline values: CDR1 ENHRY, CDR2 SYGVKD. This CDR3 is built from 16 residues. With 2 bases clipped from V and 4 bases from J, the junction kept 7 bases outside the gene matches. The CDR3 DNA is TGTGCCATCAGTGAGACGACCGGGACAGGGGCCACTGAAGCTTTCTTT. It codes for CAISETTGTGATEAFF.

The chain has TRBV6-5 and TRBJ1-2, with unresolved D. The CDR3 is made up of 16 amino acids. Trimming pared 2 bases from V and 4 bases from J, leaving 17 bases between. Germline V gene lookup returns CDR1 MNHEY and CDR2 SVGAGI. CDR3 DNA: TGTGCCAGCAGTTACCGTGACAAAGGCCCTATCTATGGCTACACCTTC. Protein: CASSYRDKGPIYGYTF.

CDR3 nucleotides: TGCGCCAGCAGCCCCCGGGGGGAGACCCAGTACTTC. Its translation: CASSPRGETQYF. The genes are TRBV5-1 and TRBJ2-5; possibly TRBD2 for D (6 bases). This CDR3 is 12 amino acids long. V lost 4 bases and J lost 5, with 9 bases in between. Germline V CDR1 and CDR2: SGHRS, YFSETQ. The variable domain in full, completed from reference TRBV5-1 and TRBJ2-5, reads KAGVTQTPRYLIKTRGQQVTLSCSPISGHRSVSWYQQTPGQGLQFLFEYFSETQRNKGNFPGRFSGRQFSNSRSEMNVSTLELGDSALYLCASSPRGETQYFGPGTRLLVL.

V gene TRBV30 combines with J gene TRBJ2-7; 10 bases align to TRBD1. From germline, CDR1 is GTSNPN and CDR2 SVGIG (reference sequence). This CDR3 has 17 residues. V lost 1 base, J lost 2 bases, and 11 bases stayed unmatched. As DNA, the CDR3 is TGTGCCTGGAGTGCCCGAACGGGACAGGGGAAGACCTACGAGCAGTACTTC. It yields the protein CAWSARTGQGKTYEQYF.

The chain's CDR3 is CASSQGSNSNQPQHF. DNA of the CDR3: TGCGCCAGCAGCCAAGGGTCGAATAGCAATCAGCCCCAGCATTTT. The V call is TRBV4-3, the J call TRBJ1-5, with no clear D. Deletions cut 1 base from V and 0 bases from J, with 7 bases between. The CDR3 consists of 15 residues. In germline, CDR1 is LGHNA, CDR2 YSLEER.

The chain couples TRBV5-8 to TRBJ1-1; TRBD1 matches at 8 bases. After removal of 4 bases from V and 5 bases from J, the junction contained 10 bases not matched to a gene. The CDR3 loop spans 15 amino acids. Germline values: CDR1 SGHTS, CDR2 YDEGEE. CDR3 DNA sequence: TGTGCCAGCAGCCTACGCGGACAGGGAAGGACTGAAGCTTTCTTT. Encoded protein: CASSLRGQGRTEAFF.

The chain couples TRBV5-1 to TRBJ2-7; 9 bases map to TRBD1. This CDR3 spans 17 amino acids. V dropped 2 bases and J dropped 3; count of bases not matched to a gene: 12. Germline CDR1 SGHRS, CDR2 YFSETQ. The CDR3 here is CASSFFGSGTGNYEQYF. DNA for the CDR3: TGCGCCAGCAGCTTTTTCGGCTCCGGGACAGGGAACTACGAGCAGTACTTC.

The rearrangement joins TRBV9 to TRBJ2-1; D ambiguous. V lost 4 bases to trimming and J lost 3 bases, with 5 bases between them. Germline-derived CDR1 and CDR2 are SGDLS and YYNGEE. The CDR3 runs to 12 residues. The CDR3 bases are TGTGCCAGCAGCCTGAACTACAATGAGCAGTTCTTC. It translates to CASSLNYNEQFF.

A single count supports this clone. The identical CDR3 is also encoded by other nucleotide sequences in the sample. The chain links TRBV18 to TRBJ1-2, with a tentative D call TRBD1 (6 bases). In germline, CDR1 is KGHSH, CDR2 LQKENI. The V end lost 3 bases, the J end lost 0 bases, and 11 bases lay between the germline ends. The CDR3 runs 15 residues. The CDR3 reads CASSPPGETNYGYTF. CDR3 nucleotide sequence: TGTGCCAGCTCACCGCCAGGGGAAACTAACTATGGCTACACCTTC.

The chain is built from TRBV7-9 and TRBJ1-1; a weak D match, TRBD1 (5 bases). V was pared by 2 bases and J by 4 bases, with 20 bases between. This CDR3 contains 17 residues. Germline V lookup: CDR1 SEHNR, CDR2 FQNEAQ (reference sequence). CDR3 in amino acids: CASSLRPGIFSSTEAFF. The CDR3, as DNA: TGTGCCAGCAGCTTACGGCCAGGGATATTTTCTAGCACTGAAGCTTTCTTT.

CDR3 sequence (DNA): TGCGCCAGCAGCCTTTCCGGAGGGTACGACGAGCAGTACTTC. Protein: CASSLSGGYDEQYF. The rearrangement links TRBV5-1 to TRBJ2-7; tentative D call: TRBD2 (6 bases). Germline V gives CDR1 SGHRS, CDR2 YFSETQ. The CDR3 length is 14 residues. V lost 4 bases and J lost 5, with 16 bases in between.

This clone was counted a single time. This chain uses TRBV25-1 with TRBJ1-1; D call uncertain. Trimming took 10 bases from V and 1 from J, leaving 7 bases between them. Per germline, CDR1 MGHDK and CDR2 SYGVNS. The CDR3 runs to 11 residues. The CDR3 sequence: CATGGNTEAFF. Written as DNA, the CDR3 is TGTGCCACAGGAGGGAACACTGAAGCTTTCTTT.

Written as DNA, the CDR3 is TGTGCCAGCAGTTACGACAGGGAGGAAGAGCAGTACTTC. Protein product: CASSYDREEEQYF. The V call is TRBV6-5, the J call TRBJ2-7; tentatively, D is TRBD1 (7 bases). Trimming shortened V by 2 bases and J by 7 bases, and 12 bases separated the two germline ends. Germline CDR1 reads MNHEY; CDR2 reads SVGAGI. CDR3 length: 13 amino acids.

CDR3 coding DNA: TGTGCCACCAGCAGAGATATGAGGGGGGGAACAGATACGCAGTATTTT. It yields the protein CATSRDMRGGTDTQYF. The genes are TRBV15 and TRBJ2-3, with D possibly TRBD2 on 7 matching bases. V lost 0 bases and J 3 bases, leaving 13 bases between the germline ends. Germline values: CDR1 LNHNV, CDR2 YYDKDF (reference sequence). There are 16 residues in the CDR3.

The chain combines TRBV6-5 with TRBJ2-5; D is uncertain. Per the germline V gene, CDR1 is MNHEY and CDR2 is SVGAGI. CDR3 length: 12 amino acids. V was clipped by 7 bases and J by 5 bases, with 11 bases between them. The CDR3 DNA follows: TGTGCCAGCATGTCCAGTGGGGAGACCCAGTACTTC. Its protein is CASMSSGETQYF.

The chain joins TRBV25-1 to TRBJ2-1, with 7 bases fitting TRBD2. Unmatched junction bases numbered 5, after V lost 3 bases and J lost 6 bases. Germline V gene lookup returns CDR1 MGHDK and CDR2 SYGVNS. The CDR3 extends over 14 amino acids. Here the CDR3 DNA reads TGTGCCAGCAGTGACGCGGGGGACCGCAATGAGCAGTTCTTC. It encodes CASSDAGDRNEQFF.